The 13 T cell receptor beta chains presented below share a single source sample, sequenced in a study of cytomegalovirus exposure and HLA in healthy donors. PCR amplification relied on 60 Vbeta primers (plus 13 Jbeta primers). Only in-frame clones appear in the TCRdb table, and some are missing; sequencing was by immunoSEQ multiplex PCR. The sample has 150,000 to 200,000 clones; around 80% are singletons. The specimen was PBMCs. The source is a male donor in good health and CMV-seropositive.

As concerns this clone: This specimen includes other DNA sequences encoding the same CDR3. The V gene is TRBV5-1, the J gene TRBJ2-7; possible D gene TRBD1, 6 bases. CDR1 is SGHRS, CDR2 YFSETQ, per germline. The CDR3 is 13 amino acids. V was pared by 2 bases and J by 2 bases, with 8 bases between. CDR3: CASSLDRTYEQYF. The CDR3 region has the DNA TGCGCCAGCAGCTTAGACAGGACCTACGAGCAGTACTTC.

The V gene is TRBV29-1, the J gene TRBJ1-1, with a tentative D call TRBD1 (6 bases). This CDR3 comprises 12 residues. V was pared by 7 bases and J by 1 base, with 10 bases between. Per the germline V gene, CDR1 is SQVTM and CDR2 is ANQGSEA. DNA for the CDR3: TGCAGCGGGGGCAGGGGGAACACTGAAGCTTTCTTT. Its protein product is CSGGRGNTEAFF.

This sequence joins TRBV5-4 and TRBJ2-2; 14 nucleotides match TRBD2. With V trimmed by 4 bases and J by 4 bases, 3 bases remained unmatched. The CDR3 has 16 amino acids. The germline CDR1 and CDR2 sequences are SGHNT and YYREEE (reference sequence). The CDR3 spells CASSQGLAGATGELFF. DNA for the CDR3: TGTGCCAGCAGCCAGGGACTAGCGGGAGCCACCGGGGAGCTGTTTTTT.

Comment on this clone: This sample includes further DNA sequences coding for the same CDR3. This sequence joins TRBV7-8 and TRBJ2-7; 8 nucleotides line up with TRBD2. This CDR3 contains 15 residues. V lost 5 bases, J lost 3 bases, and 9 bases stayed unmatched. In germline, CDR1 is SGHVS, CDR2 FQNEAQ. CDR3 in amino acids: CASSRTLAGYYEQYF. The CDR3 DNA reads TGTGCCAGCAGCCGTACTCTAGCGGGCTACTACGAGCAGTACTTC.

The rearrangement joins TRBV7-8 to TRBJ2-7; possibly TRBD2 for D (6 bases). The germline CDR1 and CDR2 sequences are SGHVS and FQNEAQ. The CDR3 is made up of 19 amino acids. In DNA, the CDR3 is TGTGCTTTAGGTTTTTCAAGGAGCCCCAAGGCGGGAACTTCCTACGAGCAGTACTTC. It specifies CALGFSRSPKAGTSYEQYF.

This chain's CDR3 is CARSPWYGRGFGNTGELFF. The CDR3 DNA is TGTGCCAGAAGCCCCTGGTACGGTCGGGGATTCGGGAACACCGGGGAGCTGTTTTTT. The genes are TRBV5-3 and TRBJ2-2; maybe TRBD2 (5 bases). TRBV5-3 is an open reading frame, and its role is uncertain. V gave up 4 bases and J gave up 1 base, with 23 bases separating them. The CDR3 length is 19 residues.

The V gene is TRBV11-2, the J gene TRBJ2-2; 8 positions match TRBD2. The CDR3 has 16 amino acids. Trimming cost V 5 bases and J 1 base; bases outside gene matches: 6. The germline CDR1 and CDR2 sequences are SGHAT and FQNNGV. The CDR3 protein is CASSPIAGLNTGELFF. The CDR3 region has the DNA TGTGCCAGCAGCCCCATAGCGGGACTGAACACCGGGGAGCTGTTTTTT.

V usage is TRBV29-1 and J usage is TRBJ2-3; TRBD2 agrees at 7 bases. Germline V gene lookup returns CDR1 SQVTM and CDR2 ANQGSEA. With V trimmed by 6 bases and J by 4 bases, 10 bases remained unmatched. This CDR3 spans 14 amino acids. The CDR3: CSVAGIRGADTQYF. CDR3 nucleotides: TGCAGCGTGGCAGGGATCCGGGGGGCAGATACGCAGTATTTT.

This clone was observed a few times. The chain links TRBV15 to TRBJ1-2, with 7 bases aligning to TRBD1. Trimming cost V 6 bases and J 8 bases; bases outside gene matches: 9. The CDR3 covers 13 residues. The germline CDR1 and CDR2 sequences are LNHNV and YYDKDF (reference sequence). In DNA, the CDR3 is TGTGCCACCAGGGCACAGGGGTGGGGGGGCTACACCTTC. Encoded protein: CATRAQGWGGYTF.

This chain uses TRBV29-1 with TRBJ2-1, with 10 bases identical to TRBD2. V lost 4 bases and J lost 4; bases outside the gene matches: 10. The germline V gene has CDR1 SQVTM and CDR2 ANQGSEA. The CDR3 runs to 16 residues. CDR3 nucleotides: TGCAGCGTTGTGCTAGCGGGGGATGACTTTTACAATGAGCAGTTCTTC. Translating gives CSVVLAGDDFYNEQFF.

The chain has TRBV5-6 and TRBJ1-3; D possibly corresponds to TRBD1 (5 bases). This CDR3 spans 17 amino acids. Between the trimmed V and J ends, which lost 3 bases and 0 bases, there was a span of 16 bases. Germline assignment: CDR1 SGHDT and CDR2 YYEEEE. The CDR3 DNA sequence: TGTGCCAGCAGCTCGACTCTGACAGTCTTCTCTGGAAACACCATATATTTT. Encoded protein: CASSSTLTVFSGNTIYF. The whole variable domain, filled in from reference TRBV5-6 and TRBJ1-3, reads DAGVTQSPTHLIKTRGQQVTLRCSPKSGHDTVSWYQQALGQGPQFIFQYYEEEERQRGNFPDRFSGHQFPNYSSELNVNALLLGDSALYLCASSSTLTVFSGNTIYFGEGSWLTVV.

This clone occurred once. This chain joins TRBV14 and TRBJ1-4; TRBD1 might be the D (5 bases). The CDR3 consists of 17 residues. Trimming removed 4 bases at V and 7 bases at J, with 22 bases between. Germline V lookup: CDR1 SGHDN, CDR2 FVKESK. The CDR3 region is CASSLGGAPGYREKLFF. The CDR3 DNA reads TGTGCCAGCAGCCTGGGCGGGGCCCCAGGTTATCGTGAAAAACTGTTTTTT.

J is TRBJ2-5 and V is TRBV30; TRBD1 might be the D (5 bases). The assigned J gene may be wrong: the sequence end matches TRBJ2-7 better. Germline CDR1 and CDR2: GTSNPN and SVGIG (reference sequence). This CDR3 is built from 13 residues. CDR3 region: CAWTSRVRYEQYF. CDR3 DNA sequence: TGTGCCTGGACCTCCAGGGTTCGCTACGAGCAGTACTTC.